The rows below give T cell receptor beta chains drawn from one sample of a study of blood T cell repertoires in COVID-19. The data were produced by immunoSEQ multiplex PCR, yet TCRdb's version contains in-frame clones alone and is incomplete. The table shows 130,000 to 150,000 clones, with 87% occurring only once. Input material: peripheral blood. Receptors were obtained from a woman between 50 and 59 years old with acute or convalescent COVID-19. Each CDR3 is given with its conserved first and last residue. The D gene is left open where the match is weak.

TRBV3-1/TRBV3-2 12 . CASSQTGNRQYF
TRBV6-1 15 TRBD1 CASSEQGADIYGYTF
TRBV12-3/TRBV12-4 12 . CASSPGTGELFF
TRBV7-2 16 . CASSLRPSPSGNTIYF
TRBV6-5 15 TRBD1 CASSSQGSLNTEAFF
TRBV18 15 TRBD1 CASSRGQGDSDTQYF
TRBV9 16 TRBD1 CASSPGQTVWEDGYTF
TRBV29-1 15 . CSVTGPGKTYNEQFF
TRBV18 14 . CASSRFTENTEAFF
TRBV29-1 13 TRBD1 CSVGTGGYVEQYF
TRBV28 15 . CASQRERQLYNEQFF
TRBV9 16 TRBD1 CASSANPGRGGNTIYF
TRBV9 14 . CASSVGHFQETQYF
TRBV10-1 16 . CASSAVTEFSGNTIYF
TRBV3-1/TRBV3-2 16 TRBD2 CASSPLAGAPLYEQYF
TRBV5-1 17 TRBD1 CARESRDRQPMNTEAFF
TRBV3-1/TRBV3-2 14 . CASSQVRGNTEAFF
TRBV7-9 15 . CASSYILGTYNEQFF
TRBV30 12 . CAWDTGNYEQYF
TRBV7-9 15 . CASSLAVRNYNEQFF
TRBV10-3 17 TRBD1 CAISDTTGGSYNSPLHF
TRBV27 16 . CASSHLRQGGPGELFF
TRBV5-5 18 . CASSLFTQDGYSNQPQHF
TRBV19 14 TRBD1 CASKPGQGYNEQFF
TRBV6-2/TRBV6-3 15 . CASSYSKRDNEKLFF
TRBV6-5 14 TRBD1 CASTLDRNSYEQYF
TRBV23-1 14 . CASKTGNGNQPQHF